What follows is one T cell receptor beta chain and its context. The target antigen is unknown. Reverse transcription of roughly 0.45 to 1 ug RNA used random hexamers. Via MiXCR, TCRdb re-called the immunoSEQ multiplex PCR reads, giving one row per CDR3 protein. The sample consists of some 190,000 distinct CDR3 sequences, roughly 95% of them appearing once. This entry is derived from a study of CD8 T cells in Susac syndrome. Study results and caveats: As the study acknowledged, the number of individuals who were part of its TCR sequencing and HLA analysis was relatively small.

Deletions cut 5 bases from V and 3 bases from J, with 10 bases between. This CDR3 is 13 amino acids long. The TEMRA cells underwent FACS enrichment, while the CD8+ and CD4+ T cells underwent negative isolation. This clonotype originated in a human donor in good health. Sequencing was carried out using CD4+ T cells from PBMCs. V is TRBV12-3 or TRBV12-4 and J is TRBJ1-1; TRBD1 is a possible D gene (6 bases). The CDR3 bases are TGTGCCAGCAGTCCGACAGGCTACACTGAAGCTTTCTTT. This encodes CASSPTGYTEAFF.